Given below is one T cell receptor beta chain in context. Its antigen is unidentified. At one end, the junction sequence differs from germline, possibly due to a read error. The sample belongs to a study of post-analysis software for immune sequencing data. The CDR3 length is 14 residues. Germline loops: CDR1 SGHTA, CDR2 FQGNSA. Incorporated into the TCR beta cDNA libraries were unique molecular identifiers, which served to reduce PCR and sequencing biases. Input amounts of roughly 0.9 to 10 million T cells were used. These gave around 500,000 cDNA molecules, so each molecule approximated one T cell. TCRdb re-called the PCR reads with MiXCR, one entry per CDR3 protein. The sample includes hundreds of thousands of distinct CDR3 sequences, roughly 29% of them seen just once. The study's findings and limits: Comparison with controls showed significantly lower normalized Chao1 diversity in multiple sclerosis patients. Co-batched samples clustered tightly together by F measure. A handful of TRBV segments (TRBV5-6, TRBV5-1 and TRBV20-1 among them) occurred more frequently in patients than in controls.

The V and J genes are TRBV7-2 and TRBJ2-5; TRBD2 agrees at 14 bases. Near its end, the DNA agrees better with TRBJ2-7, so the J call may be wrong. This clonotype was obtained from a girl aged 5-17 years with multiple sclerosis. Source material: blood. In DNA, the CDR3 is TGTGCCGGCAGCTCCGGGACTAGCGGGAGCGAGCAGTACTTC. Protein sequence: CAGSSGTSGSEQYF.